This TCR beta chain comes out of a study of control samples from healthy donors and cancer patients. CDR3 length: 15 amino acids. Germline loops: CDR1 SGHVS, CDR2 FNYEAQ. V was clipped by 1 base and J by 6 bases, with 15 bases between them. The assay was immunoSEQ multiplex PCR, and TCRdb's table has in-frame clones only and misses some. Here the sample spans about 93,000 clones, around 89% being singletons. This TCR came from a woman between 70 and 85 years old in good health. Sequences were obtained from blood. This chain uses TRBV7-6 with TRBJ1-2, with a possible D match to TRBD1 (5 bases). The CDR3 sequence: CASSLVSGGRDGYTF. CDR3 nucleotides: TGTGCCAGCAGCTTAGTATCTGGGGGTCGGGATGGCTACACCTTC.